Listed here are 4 T cell receptor beta chains from one sample, sequenced in a study of blood T cell repertoires in COVID-19. Method: immunoSEQ multiplex PCR; TCRdb's copy keeps in-frame clones and lacks some. The sample yields fewer than 120,000 clones, less than 85% seen once. The sample taken for sequencing was peripheral blood. Source of these receptors: a woman over 75 with acute or convalescent COVID-19.

This clone was observed a handful of times. The rearrangement joins TRBV10-1 to TRBJ1-1; D unresolved. Germline V gene sequence: CDR1 WNHNN, CDR2 SYGVQD (reference sequence). This CDR3 has 14 amino acids. The V end was cut by 6 bases, the J end by 0 bases, with 11 bases between. In nucleotides, the CDR3 is TGCGCCAGCAGCGAGCAGCGGTTGAACACTGAAGCTTTCTTT. This gives the protein CASSEQRLNTEAFF.

The rearrangement joins TRBV5-1 to TRBJ2-4; TRBD1 is a possible D gene (6 bases). Germline assignment: CDR1 SGHRS and CDR2 YFSETQ. Trimming pared 0 bases from V and 5 bases from J, leaving 12 bases between. The CDR3 runs to 15 residues. The CDR3 here is CASSLVPGEENIQYF. Written as DNA, the CDR3 is TGCGCCAGCAGCTTGGTCCCAGGGGAAGAAAACATTCAGTACTTC.

The V call is TRBV6-2 or TRBV6-3, the J call TRBJ2-5; D might be TRBD2 (5 bases). The CDR3 spans 17 residues. The V end was cut by 0 bases, the J end by 0 bases, with 14 bases between. CDR1 is MNHEY, CDR2 SVGEGT, per germline. The CDR3 coding sequence is TGTGCCAGCAGTTACTCGATGGCGAGGGAGTACCAAGAGACCCAGTACTTC. As protein: CASSYSMAREYQETQYF.

The V call is TRBV7-9, the J call TRBJ2-6; D is undetermined. The CDR3 extends over 15 amino acids. Germline V gene data show CDR1 as SEHNR and CDR2 as FQNEAQ (reference sequence). The V end lost 7 bases, the J end lost 0 bases, and 10 bases lay between the germline ends. The CDR3 bases are TGTGCCAGCACCCAATCCCCCTCTGGGGCCAACGTCCTGACTTTC. Translating it yields CASTQSPSGANVLTF.